Shown below are 8 T cell receptor beta chains from a single sample sequenced in a study of blood T cells in healthy people across ages. Combining a sample-barcoded 5' primer with a J-beta primer mix, a second PCR ran for 7 to 11 cycles. TCRdb itself ran the 5' RACE reads through MiXCR, one entry per CDR3 protein. Here the sample spans approximately 690,000 distinct CDR3 sequences, over 40% being singletons. Input material: blood. The receptors stem from a man aged 80 or over in good health.

This clonotype was seen only a few times. V gene TRBV7-2 combines with J gene TRBJ2-1; 15 positions match TRBD2. CDR3 size: 20 residues. Germline V gives CDR1 SGHTA, CDR2 FQGNSA. Unmatched junction bases numbered 8, after V lost 1 base and J lost 1 base. Here the CDR3 DNA reads TGTGCCAGCAGCTTAGTAGGCGGACTAGCGGGGGGGCGTTCCTACAATGAGCAGTTCTTC. Translated: CASSLVGGLAGGRSYNEQFF.

This clonotype has a handful of counts. CDR3 coding DNA: TGCGCCAGCAGCTTGGCCGGTTTGGCCGGGGGGAATGAAAAACTGTTTTTT. Residues: CASSLAGLAGGNEKLFF. The chain recombines TRBV5-1 with TRBJ1-4, with D perhaps matching TRBD1 (5 bases). The germline V gene encodes CDR1 SGHRS and CDR2 YFSETQ. This CDR3 comprises 17 residues. The V end was cut by 0 bases, the J end by 5 bases, with 17 bases between.

In this sample, this clonotype turned up a few times. The J gene is TRBJ2-3, the V gene TRBV25-1; D is unclear. The CDR3 contains 14 residues. V shed 1 base and J shed 4 bases, with 9 bases lying between them. Germline CDR1 and CDR2: MGHDK and SYGVNS. The chain's CDR3 is CASSELPASDTQYF. The CDR3 nucleotides are TGTGCCAGCAGTGAATTACCCGCGTCAGATACGCAGTATTTT.

This clonotype was detected many times. The rearrangement uses TRBV29-1 and TRBJ2-5; tentatively, D is TRBD2 (6 bases). Germline CDR1 SQVTM, CDR2 ANQGSEA. The CDR3 runs to 13 residues. V shed 3 bases and J shed 0 bases, with 8 bases lying between them. This chain's CDR3 is CSVEGLHQETQYF. For the CDR3, the DNA is TGCAGCGTTGAGGGACTGCACCAAGAGACCCAGTACTTC.

This clonotype was found a few times. The chain couples TRBV2 to TRBJ1-2, with D possibly being TRBD1 (6 bases). Trimming left V 4 bases short and J 4 bases short, with 10 bases between. The germline CDR1 and CDR2 sequences are SNHLY and FYNNEI. This CDR3 region has 13 residues. The CDR3: CASSAAGAYGYTF. CDR3 DNA: TGTGCCAGCAGTGCGGCAGGGGCCTATGGCTACACCTTC.

This clonotype was detected many times. The chain is built from TRBV20-1 and TRBJ1-2; TRBD1 aligns across 9 bases. Germline CDR1 DFQATT, CDR2 SNEGSKA (reference sequence). The V gene end was trimmed by 5 bases and the J gene end by 3 bases; junction bases not matched to a gene: 7. This CDR3 spans 14 amino acids. The CDR3 loop is CSASTGGADYGYTF. CDR3 in DNA: TGCAGTGCTTCTACAGGGGGCGCGGACTATGGCTACACCTTC.

About this clonotype itself: One junction end does not reproduce the germline sequence, and a read error may be involved. The CDR3 is CGASQTGGDTQYF. The CDR3, as DNA: TGCGGTGCTAGTCAGACAGGGGGTGATACGCAGTATTTT. This chain links TRBV20-1 with TRBJ2-3, with 9 bases matching TRBD1. Germline V lookup: CDR1 DFQATT, CDR2 SNEGSKA (reference sequence). The CDR3 length is 13 residues.

The table lists this clonotype with a few counts. The genes are TRBV5-6 and TRBJ1-1; D not resolved. This CDR3 is 15 amino acids long. V lost 3 bases, J lost 2 bases, and 14 bases lay in between. CDR1 SGHDT and CDR2 YYEEEE come from the germline V gene. CDR3 sequence (DNA): TGTGCCAGCAGCTGGGGTGGAAGGACCAACACTGAAGCTTTCTTT. Translation gives CASSWGGRTNTEAFF.